These 7 T cell receptor beta chains share one sample of origin, sequenced in a study of shared clonotypes between healthy human individuals. Measured with immunoSEQ multiplex PCR; TCRdb has only the in-frame clones, and not every one. This sample has approximately 2,000,000 clones, with around 90% found just once. The sample consisted of naive CD4+ T cells from PBMCs. Stated subset: CD45RA+ positively selected. These receptors all stem from a man between 18 and 29 years old in good health. Some clones in this sample may be carry-over from other donors' samples.

The rearrangement joins TRBV7-2 to TRBJ1-5; 9 nucleotides align to TRBD1. The CDR3 totals 14 residues. Germline CDR1 is SGHTA and CDR2 is FQGNSA. Germline trimming cut 5 bases from V and 6 bases from J; bases unmatched to any gene: 5. The CDR3 reads CASSKGTGLQPQHF. The CDR3 nucleotides read TGTGCCAGCAGCAAAGGGACAGGGCTTCAGCCCCAGCATTTT.

As for this clone: At the DNA level, this CDR3 is encoded by other sequences in the same sample as well. The chain links TRBV6-5 to TRBJ1-5; D possibly corresponds to TRBD1 (6 bases). This CDR3 comprises 14 residues. Germline V CDR1 and CDR2: MNHEY, SVGAGI. Trimming cost V 2 bases and J 3 bases, with 8 bases left between them. The CDR3: CASSYDRSNQPQHF. CDR3 DNA sequence: TGTGCCAGCAGTTACGACAGGTCCAATCAGCCCCAGCATTTT.

The genes are TRBV5-1 and TRBJ2-1, with D perhaps matching TRBD2 (6 bases). In germline, CDR1 is SGHRS, CDR2 YFSETQ. V shed 0 bases and J shed 10 bases, with 17 bases lying between them. There are 15 residues in the CDR3. This CDR3 reads CASSLVSRGSGEQFF. Here the CDR3 DNA reads TGCGCCAGCAGCTTGGTGAGCCGGGGGTCAGGGGAGCAGTTCTTC.

The genes are TRBV28 and TRBJ2-7; a weak D match, TRBD1 (6 bases). V was pared by 5 bases and J by 0 bases, with 11 bases between. This CDR3 has 14 residues. CDR1 and CDR2 from the germline V gene are MDHEN and SYDVKM. CDR3 sequence reads: CASSTRDNSYEQYF. CDR3 nucleotide sequence: TGTGCCAGCAGTACACGGGACAACTCCTACGAGCAGTACTTC.

The rearrangement uses TRBV11-2 and TRBJ2-5; D gene ambiguous. CDR3 length equals 16 residues. The ends were cut back, 0 bases at V and 5 bases at J, with 16 bases in the middle. In germline, CDR1 is SGHAT, CDR2 FQNNGV. Here the CDR3 DNA reads TGTGCCAGCAGCTTAGATTATTCCCGGTACGAGGAGACCCAGTACTTC. Encoded protein: CASSLDYSRYEETQYF.

V gene TRBV10-3 combines with J gene TRBJ1-1; TRBD1 agrees at 9 bases. CDR1 and CDR2 from the germline V gene are ENHRY and SYGVKD. This CDR3 is 16 amino acids long. Losses at the gene ends were 2 bases for V and 11 bases for J; bases not matched to a gene: 15. CDR3 sequence: CAISEGPGTGLGEAFF. CDR3 DNA sequence: TGTGCCATCAGTGAGGGGCCCGGGACAGGGCTAGGTGAGGCTTTCTTT.

The chain employs TRBV27 and TRBJ2-3, with 9 bases aligning to TRBD1. The CDR3 loop spans 15 amino acids. After removal of 1 base from V and 2 bases from J, the junction contained 1 base not matched to a gene. CDR1 and CDR2 from the germline V gene are MNHEY and SMNVEV (reference sequence). DNA for the CDR3: TGTGCCAGCAGTTTATGGGACAGGGACACAGATACGCAGTATTTT. Translating gives CASSLWDRDTDTQYF.